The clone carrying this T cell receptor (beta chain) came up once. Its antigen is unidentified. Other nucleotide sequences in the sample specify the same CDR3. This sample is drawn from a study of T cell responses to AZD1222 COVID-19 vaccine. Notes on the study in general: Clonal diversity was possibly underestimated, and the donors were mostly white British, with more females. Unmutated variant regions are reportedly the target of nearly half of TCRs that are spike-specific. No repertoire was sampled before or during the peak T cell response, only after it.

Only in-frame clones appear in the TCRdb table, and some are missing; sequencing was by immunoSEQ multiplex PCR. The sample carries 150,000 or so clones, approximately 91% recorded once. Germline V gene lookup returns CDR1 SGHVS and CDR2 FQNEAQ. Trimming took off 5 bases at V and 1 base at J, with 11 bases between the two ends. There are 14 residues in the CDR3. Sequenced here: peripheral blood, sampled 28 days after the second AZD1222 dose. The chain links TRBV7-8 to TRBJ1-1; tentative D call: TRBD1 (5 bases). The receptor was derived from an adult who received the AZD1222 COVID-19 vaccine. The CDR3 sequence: CASSPGAANTEAFF. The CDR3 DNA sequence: TGTGCCAGCAGCCCCGGGGCAGCGAACACTGAAGCTTTCTTT.